A selection of T cell receptor beta chains follows, all from one sample in a study of vaccination and CD4 T cells after COVID-19. These receptors are not linked to any known antigen. Via MiXCR, TCRdb re-called the PCR reads, giving one row per CDR3 protein. The table has 15,000 to 20,000 distinct CDR3 sequences, about 69% seen once. Specimen: CD4+ T cells from blood, cultured in vitro. The source is a human donor who had recovered from COVID-19. CDR3s include the opening cysteine and the closing phenylalanine or tryptophan. The D gene is left open where the match is weak. Rows give clone size only sometimes, using once, few, many, or a class for an expanded clone.

>TRBV6-1|.|TRBJ2-3|TRBD2
CASSPTSGSASDTQYF
TGTGCCAGCAGCCCGACTAGCGGGAGTGCGTCAGATACGCAGTATTTT
>TRBV19|.|TRBJ2-1|.
CASSRAAKSSYNEQFF
TGTGCCAGTAGCCGCGCGGCCAAGAGCTCCTACAATGAGCAGTTCTTC
>TRBV20-1|.|TRBJ2-1|TRBD2
CSAREGLAGGNEQFF
TGCAGTGCTAGAGAAGGGCTAGCGGGAGGTAATGAGCAGTTCTTC
>TRBV11-3|.|TRBJ2-2|.
CASSPTDGELFF
TGTGCCAGCAGCCCGACCGACGGGGAGCTGTTTTTT
>TRBV19|once|TRBJ1-2|TRBD1
CASSYRGGDGYTF
TGTGCCAGTAGCTACAGGGGGGGAGATGGCTACACCTTC
>TRBV6-5|.|TRBJ1-6|.
CASSYSGRKNSPLHF
TGTGCCAGCAGTTACTCGGGCAGAAAAAATTCACCCCTCCACTTT
>TRBV15|.|TRBJ1-2|.
CATSREVRGSNYGYTF
TGTGCCACCAGCAGAGAGGTACGGGGTTCTAACTATGGCTACACCTTC
>TRBV10-3|.|TRBJ1-1|.
CAIRDRQRLNTEAFF
TGTGCCATCAGGGACAGACAGAGACTGAACACTGAAGCTTTCTTT
>TRBV19|few|TRBJ1-6|TRBD1
CASSMTGSGSPLHF
TGTGCCAGTAGTATGACAGGGTCTGGCTCACCCCTCCACTTT
>TRBV27|.|TRBJ2-6|.
CASREGQVGSGANVLTF
TGTGCCAGCCGGGAGGGACAGGTTGGCTCTGGGGCCAACGTCCTGACTTTC
>TRBV7-2|.|TRBJ1-2|.
CASSFTAGSGYGYTF
TGTGCCAGCAGCTTCACTGCAGGGTCCGGCTATGGCTACACCTTC